Each of the 5 T cell receptor beta chains below was sequenced from the same sample in a study of T cells after yellow fever vaccination. TCRdb redid the calling of the 5' RACE reads with MiXCR, one entry per CDR3 protein. The sample holds roughly 500,000 distinct CDR3 sequences; about a fifth are singletons and the top ten take roughly an eighth. The sequences come from PBMCs, collected 15 days after the yellow fever booster vaccination. These receptors originate from a man aged 30 to 45 who received the YFV17D yellow fever vaccine.

The CDR3 spells CASSYSLSGRPEYEQYF. CDR3 in DNA: TGTGCCAGCAGTTACTCCTTAAGCGGGAGGCCCGAGTACGAGCAGTACTTC. V is TRBV6-5 and J is TRBJ2-7, with TRBD2 matching 9 bases. The germline V gene has CDR1 MNHEY and CDR2 SVGAGI. Trimming at V came to 0 bases and at J to 4 bases, leaving 10 bases not matched to a gene. This CDR3 has 17 residues.

In regard to this clonotype: At one end, the junction sequence differs from germline, possibly due to a read error. The V gene is TRBV12-3 or TRBV12-4, the J gene TRBJ1-2; possibly TRBD1 for D (5 bases). This CDR3 contains 11 residues. The CDR3 DNA reads TGTGCCAGCAGTTTCCGGCAGGGCGCGGCGTTC. Translating it yields CASSFRQGAAF.

CDR3 sequence reads: CASSPIGLAGYGTQYF. The CDR3, as DNA: TGTGCCAGCAGCCCAATTGGACTAGCGGGGTATGGTACGCAGTATTTT. The rearrangement uses TRBV7-2 and TRBJ2-3; 12 bases fit TRBD2. CDR1 and CDR2 (germline): SGHTA, FQGNSA. The CDR3 is made up of 16 amino acids. The ends lost 5 bases at V and 8 bases at J; junction bases unmatched: 11.

J is TRBJ2-1 and V is TRBV5-1; TRBD2 agrees at 7 bases. The CDR3 is 16 amino acids. Trimming removed 5 bases from V and 5 bases from J; junction bases left unmatched: 13. Germline CDR1 SGHRS, CDR2 YFSETQ. CDR3: CASSSTPSGTNNEQFF. The DNA of the CDR3 is TGCGCCAGCAGTTCCACCCCTAGCGGAACCAACAATGAGCAGTTCTTC.

Only a few counts were recorded for this clonotype. One junction end disagrees with the germline gene, perhaps due to a read error. The chain has TRBV6-1 and TRBJ2-5, with TRBD2 matching 9 bases. The germline CDR1 and CDR2 sequences are MNHNS and SASEGT. CDR3 size: 15 residues. Here the CDR3 DNA reads TGTGCCAGCAGCTTCCTAGCGGGGCGCCAAGAGACCCAGCACTTC. It yields the protein CASSFLAGRQETQHF.